This record covers a single T cell receptor beta chain. What it binds is not known. The sample is drawn from a study of T cells in Graves' hyperthyroidism and ophthalmopathy. Study-wide findings and caveats: From stable hyperthyroidism, ophthalmopathy was set apart by a 13 V-J model.

Among the patients, aged 18 to 65, hyperthyroidism was newly diagnosed and had lasted under 2 months. Any patient presenting with uncontrolled infection, other autoimmune disease, pregnancy or lactation was left out. What was amplified from RNA transcripts were TCR beta CDR3 regions. Researchers ran a first-round RT-PCR on the TCR CDR3 using the HTBI primer set. In TCRdb, the multiplex PCR reads were re-called with MiXCR into one record per CDR3 protein. Among around 580,000 distinct CDR3 sequences listed, roughly 46% were seen once. The length of the CDR3 is 12 residues. Germline V gene data show CDR1 as SGHRS and CDR2 as YFSETQ. The V gene lost 5 bases and the J gene lost 4 bases, with 8 bases spanning the gap.

The chain carries TRBV5-1 and TRBJ2-3; no definite D call. The sequencing sample was made of peripheral blood or thyroid tissue (not recorded which). The sequence derives from a woman aged 18-29 years with Graves' hyperthyroidism. The CDR3 spells CASRVSADTQYF. CDR3 in DNA: TGCGCCAGCAGGGTTTCAGCAGATACGCAGTATTTT.